The 15 T cell receptor beta chains below were found in one sample sequenced in a study of response to subunit inactivated influenza vaccine. TCRdb reanalysed the RT-PCR reads using MiXCR and keeps one entry per CDR3 protein. The table has 450,000 to 700,000 distinct CDR3 sequences, 14% seen once. Sequencing used PBMCs from blood, obtained less than 13 days after vaccination. All receptors derive from a man aged 45-65 years who received an inactivated influenza vaccine.

This clonotype was detected a few times. The chain has TRBV29-1 and TRBJ2-3, with D perhaps TRBD1 (6 bases). Deletions cut 6 bases from V and 4 bases from J, with 11 bases between. The CDR3 sequence is 12 residues long. CDR1 and CDR2 (germline): SQVTM, ANQGSEA. The CDR3 sequence is CSVTTGPDTQYF. The DNA of the CDR3 is TGCAGCGTCACGACAGGCCCAGATACGCAGTATTTT.

The CDR3 sequence is CSVVIGTSTDTQYF. The CDR3 DNA is TGCAGTGTCGTGATCGGGACTAGCACAGATACGCAGTATTTT. V gene TRBV29-1 combines with J gene TRBJ2-3; D might be TRBD2 (6 bases). Germline CDR1 SQVTM, CDR2 ANQGSEA. The CDR3 totals 14 residues.

This clonotype was seen ten or more times. The gene calls are TRBV12-3 or TRBV12-4 and TRBJ1-2; D is ambiguous. There are 11 residues in the CDR3. Trimming cost V 1 base and J 7 bases, with 4 bases left between them. The DNA of the CDR3 is TGTGCCAGCAGTTTAGGCGTTGGCTACACCTTC. This sequence encodes CASSLGVGYTF.

V gene TRBV25-1 combines with J gene TRBJ1-1; D possibly corresponds to TRBD1 (6 bases). The CDR3 spans 14 residues. V was trimmed by 1 base and J by 11 bases, leaving 17 bases between them. The germline V gene encodes CDR1 MGHDK and CDR2 SYGVNS. DNA for the CDR3: TGTGCCAGCAGTGAATTGTCAGGGGAAGTGGTCGCTTTCTTT. It is translated as CASSELSGEVVAFF.

This chain uses TRBV6-5 with TRBJ1-3; a weak D match, TRBD1 (6 bases). CDR1 and CDR2 from the germline V gene are MNHEY and SVGAGI. V dropped 3 bases and J dropped 0 bases, with 15 bases sitting between them. The CDR3 spans 17 residues. CDR3 sequence: CASSYGGRFTSGNTIYF. The CDR3 DNA is TGTGCCAGCAGTTATGGGGGCCGTTTTACCTCTGGAAACACCATATATTTT.

The sample holds a few counts of this clonotype. This chain's CDR3 is CATSDTGQFPGELFF. The CDR3 DNA reads as TGTGCCACCAGTGATACGGGACAGTTCCCCGGGGAGCTGTTTTTT. This chain links TRBV24-1 with TRBJ2-2; 7 bases agree with TRBD1. CDR1 is KGHDR and CDR2 is SFDVKD in the germline V gene. The CDR3 covers 15 residues. After removal of 3 bases from V and 6 bases from J, the junction contained 6 bases not matched to a gene.

This clonotype has just a few counts. This sequence joins TRBV24-1 and TRBJ2-5, with 9 nucleotides matching TRBD1. This CDR3 contains 16 residues. Losses at the gene ends were 4 bases for V and 5 bases for J; bases not matched to a gene: 10. The germline V gene encodes CDR1 KGHDR and CDR2 SFDVKD. The CDR3 spells CATSDPRQGEKETQYF. CDR3 nucleotide sequence: TGTGCCACCAGTGACCCTAGACAGGGGGAAAAGGAGACCCAGTACTTC.

The sample holds a few counts of this clonotype. The V and J genes are TRBV4-3 and TRBJ2-7; 7 nucleotides line up with TRBD1. Looked up from germline, CDR1 is LGHNA and CDR2 is YSLEER. Trimming cost V 0 bases and J 1 base; bases outside gene matches: 12. The CDR3 sequence is 18 residues long. CDR3 coding DNA: TGCGCCAGCAGCCAAGATCTTAATCTTTGGGACAGATCCTACGAGCAGTACTTC. Encoded protein: CASSQDLNLWDRSYEQYF.

The chain combines TRBV12-3 or TRBV12-4 with TRBJ1-6; D is undetermined. Trimming removed 5 bases at V and 4 bases at J, with 12 bases between. The CDR3 contains 15 residues. CDR3 region: CASSASGVYNSPLHF. The CDR3 nucleotides are TGTGCCAGCAGTGCCTCGGGAGTTTATAATTCACCCCTCCACTTT.

Only a few counts were recorded for this clonotype. V and J are TRBV7-2 and TRBJ2-3; 11 bases fit TRBD2. The CDR3 consists of 15 residues. J lost 4 bases, V lost 2 bases, and 2 bases had no gene match. The germline CDR1 and CDR2 sequences are SGHTA and FQGNSA. DNA of the CDR3: TGTGCCAGCAGCTTAACTAGCGGGAGCTCAGATACGCAGTATTTT. Translation gives CASSLTSGSSDTQYF. Full variable domain (rest looked up from reference TRBV7-2 and TRBJ2-3): GAGVSQSPSNKVTEKGKDVELRCDPISGHTALYWYRQSLGQGLEFLIYFQGNSAPDKSGLPSDRFSAERTGGSVSTLTIQRTQQEDSAVYLCASSLTSGSSDTQYFGPGTRLTVL.

This chain links TRBV20-1 with TRBJ1-4, with a possible D match to TRBD1 (6 bases). Trimming took 3 bases from V and 6 from J, leaving 11 bases between them. Looked up from germline, CDR1 is DFQATT and CDR2 is SNEGSKA (reference sequence). The CDR3 length is 13 residues. The CDR3 spells CSARLQGDEKLFF. The CDR3 DNA reads TGCAGTGCTAGGTTACAGGGCGATGAAAAACTGTTTTTT.

The chain employs TRBV10-3 and TRBJ1-2; 7 nucleotides align to TRBD1. Germline V gene lookup returns CDR1 ENHRY and CDR2 SYGVKD. This CDR3 has 15 residues. V trimming: 2 bases; J trimming: 4 bases; junction bases outside the gene matches: 7. The CDR3 sequence is CAISEPTGTAYGYTF. In DNA, the CDR3 is TGTGCCATCAGTGAGCCCACCGGGACAGCCTATGGCTACACCTTC.

The V gene is TRBV11-1, the J gene TRBJ2-1, with TRBD2 identical over 9 bases. The CDR3 extends over 21 amino acids. Germline CDR1 SGHAT, CDR2 FQDESV (reference sequence). Trimming removed 5 bases from V and 2 bases from J; junction bases left unmatched: 22. CDR3 region: CASSPSPETSGRSSPYNEQFF. The CDR3 DNA reads TGTGCCAGCAGCCCCAGTCCGGAAACCAGCGGGAGGTCCTCCCCCTACAATGAGCAGTTCTTC.

The chain carries TRBV3-1 and TRBJ2-6; 11 bases line up with TRBD2. The junction had 15 bases not matched to a gene; V was cut back by 6 bases and J by 2 bases. The CDR3 has 20 amino acids. Germline CDR1 reads LGHDT; CDR2 reads YNNKEL (reference sequence). The CDR3 DNA follows: TGTGCCAGCAGGGGTCTCGTTCTTAGCGGGAGGGCCCCTGGGGCCAACGTCCTGACTTTC. Translated: CASRGLVLSGRAPGANVLTF.

The chain has TRBV27 and TRBJ2-7, with D hard to call. V was clipped by 3 bases and J by 3 bases, with 9 bases between them. CDR1 is MNHEY and CDR2 is SMNVEV in the germline V gene (reference sequence). This CDR3 comprises 13 residues. The CDR3 loop reads CASSLKINYEQYF. The CDR3 coding sequence is TGTGCCAGCAGTTTGAAGATAAACTACGAGCAGTACTTC.